This T cell receptor beta chain was recorded in a study of T cells in localized non-small cell lung cancer (dated by TCRdb to the early 2020s). For the study in its entirety: The study examined T cell repertoires in a few hundred patients with early-stage NSCLC and compared tumors with uninvolved tumor-adjacent lungs. The cohort consisted of 236 treatment-naive NSCLC patients whose localized lung tumors had been resected. A mean age of around 66 years was recorded for the NSCLC patients, of whom 120 to 150 were male and about 100 were female. Overall study outcomes, separate from this receptor: Higher T cell density in blood was associated with longer overall survival, whereas higher clonality in adjacent lung was associated with shorter survival. The highest T cell clonality was observed in uninvolved tumor-adjacent lung, where clonality exceeded that of tumor, suggesting that antigenic responses were more focused in uninvolved tumor-adjacent lung. A median of roughly 60 of the top 100 tumor clones were detected in paired uninvolved adjacent lung, and about 29 of these tumor clones were also found among the top 100 clones of the paired uninvolved adjacent lung. Because the study design was exploratory, TCR variables were selected using unadjusted p-values without false-discovery rate correction. Because multi-region sequencing of the tumors was not done, intratumor heterogeneity could not be ruled out.

The immunoSEQ Assay was used to sequence TCR beta CDR3 regions from DNA. The original methods were these. T cell density was computed as TCR beta template counts normalized to usable DNA estimated by amplifying housekeeping genes. Using the preseqR package, richness was estimated by extrapolating to 120,000 templates for tissue samples and 400,000 templates for PBMC samples. Clonality was defined by subtracting Pielou's evenness from one. To identify tissue-enriched TCRs, differential abundance testing was run on productive amino-acid clonotypes with a minimum total count of 5 and an alpha of 0.1. The Jaccard Index and the Morisita Overlap Index were used to measure how much the repertoires overlapped between compartments. GLIPH grouped TCR beta CDR3s together with public tetramer-defined viral CDR3s, and a viral motif had to include at least three viral sequences and also show V-gene enrichment. The clones in this table, taken by TCRdb from immuneACCESS, are in-frame only. Not every clone is retained; where verified, under half of the shortfall comes from an unresolved V gene, and the cause of the rest is unknown. The V and J calls and clone size were taken over from that table, and D and trimming were inferred from the DNA. In all, the sample holds about 14,000 clones, and about 80% of those were seen once. The top ten clonotypes cover roughly 4% of the sample.

The CDR3 holds 14 amino acids from the cysteine to the phenylalanine. This entry keeps only the CDR3 DNA: 42 bases, framed from base 1. CDR1 and CDR2 (SGHRS, YFSETQ) derive from the germline V gene. At the junction V is shortened by 4 bases and J by 2 bases; bases outside the gene matches: 2. At diagnosis, peripheral blood, uninvolved tumor-adjacent lung and tumor were collected and stored as a combination of fresh-frozen and FFPE material. For TCR repertoire profiling, blood samples were analyzed in the form of peripheral blood mononuclear cells. On this clone: The antigen it recognizes is unknown. The record has no base qualities; no much larger clone is one base away.

The sequence is built from TRBV5-1 and TRBJ1-5; 8 junctional bases match TRBD1. This sequence was found in a female donor at least 60 years old with stage I squamous cell lung carcinoma. The source was peripheral blood, collected before any cancer treatment. For the CDR3, the sequence is CASSQGQGNQPQHF. The nucleotides are TGCGCCAGCAGCCAGGGACAGGGCAATCAGCCCCAGCATTTT.